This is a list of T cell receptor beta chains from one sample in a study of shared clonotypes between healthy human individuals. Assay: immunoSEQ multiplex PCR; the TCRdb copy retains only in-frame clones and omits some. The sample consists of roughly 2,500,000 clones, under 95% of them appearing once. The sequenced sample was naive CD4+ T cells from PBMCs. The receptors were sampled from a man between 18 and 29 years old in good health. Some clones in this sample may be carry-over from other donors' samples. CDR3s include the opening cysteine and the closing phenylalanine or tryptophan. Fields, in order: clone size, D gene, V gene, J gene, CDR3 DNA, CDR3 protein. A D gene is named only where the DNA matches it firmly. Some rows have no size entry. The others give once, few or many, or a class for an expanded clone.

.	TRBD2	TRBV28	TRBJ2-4	TGTGCCAGCAGCCGTAGCGGGAGTCACGAAAACATTCAGTACTTC	CASSRSGSHENIQYF
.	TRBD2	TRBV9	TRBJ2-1	TGTGCCAGCAGCTACCAGGGGACTAGCGGTACCCAGCAGTTCTTC	CASSYQGTSGTQQFF
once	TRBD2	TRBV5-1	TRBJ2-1	TGCGCCAGCAGCCCCTCATCGGCGGGGGACCGTGAGCAGTTCTTC	CASSPSSAGDREQFF
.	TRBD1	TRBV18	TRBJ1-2	TGTGCCAGCTCACCGGGCCGACAGGGGAACTATGGCTACACCTTC	CASSPGRQGNYGYTF
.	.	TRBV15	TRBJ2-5	TGTGCCACCAGCAGAGGGGGGGCGGGGAATCAAGAGACCCAGTACTTC	CATSRGGAGNQETQYF
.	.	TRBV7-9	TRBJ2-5	TGTGCCAGCAGCTTAGCGCGACACCCCGAGGAGACCCAGTACTTC	CASSLARHPEETQYF
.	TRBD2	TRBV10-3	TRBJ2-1	TGTGCCATCAAGAAGCGGGAGGGCACTGTTTCCTACAATGAGCAGTTCTTC	CAIKKREGTVSYNEQFF
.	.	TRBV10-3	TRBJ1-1	TGTGCCATCAGTGAATCCCCGCTGGGAGCTTTCTTT	CAISESPLGAFF
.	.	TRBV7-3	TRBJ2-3	TGTGCCAGCAGCCTAAACAGGGCCACAGATACGCAGTATTTT	CASSLNRATDTQYF
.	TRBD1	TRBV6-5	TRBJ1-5	TGTGCCAGCAGGTATGGGACAGGGGGCGATCAGCCCCAGCATTTT	CASRYGTGGDQPQHF
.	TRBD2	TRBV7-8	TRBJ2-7	TGTGCCAGCAGCACCAACCCGGGAGGGCAGTACTTC	CASSTNPGGQYF